The present TCR beta chain was sequenced within a study of shared clonotypes between healthy human individuals. Study-level findings and limits: Of the naive CD4 clonotypes, about 5.4% were shared across several donors.

The table lists this clone with a count of one. The antigen is unknown. Germline assignment: CDR1 MNHEY and CDR2 SVGAGI. This CDR3 comprises 16 residues. V lost 0 bases, J lost 3 bases, and 15 bases lay in between. CD45RO-negative, CCR7-selected cells formed the naive CD8 fraction, which excluded terminally differentiated effector memory CD45RA+ cells. Profiling relied on immunoSEQ multiplex PCR, and the TCRdb table lists in-frame clones only, not all of them. The repertoire holds approximately 2,200,000 clones, with about 92% as singletons. The V gene is TRBV6-5, the J gene TRBJ2-7; perhaps TRBD2 as D (6 bases). The receptor was isolated from a man between 18 and 35 years old in good health. Some clones in this sample may be carry-over from other donors' samples. The sample consisted of naive CD8+ T cells from PBMCs. The CDR3 DNA is TGTGCCAGCAGTTACTCGATGGGCGGGATCAACTACGAGCAGTACTTC. This codes for CASSYSMGGINYEQYF.